The 29 T cell receptor beta chains listed next were all sequenced from one sample in a study of blood T cell repertoires in COVID-19. The assay was immunoSEQ multiplex PCR, and TCRdb's table has in-frame clones only and misses some. This table has about 120,000 clones, less than 75% appearing once. The sequenced sample consisted of peripheral blood. The receptors derive from an older woman with acute or convalescent COVID-19.

V is TRBV11-1 and J is TRBJ1-1; 7 bases line up with TRBD1. V lost 4 bases, J lost 4 bases, and 6 bases stayed unmatched. Germline V gene data show CDR1 as SGHAT and CDR2 as FQDESV (reference sequence). This CDR3 comprises 14 residues. The DNA of the CDR3 is TGTGCCAGCAGCTCGCTCCCAGGGGGCACTGAAGCTTTCTTT. Its translation is CASSSLPGGTEAFF.

The rearrangement joins TRBV5-1 to TRBJ1-4; D possibly corresponds to TRBD1 (6 bases). Deletions cut 0 bases from V and 3 bases from J, with 12 bases between. Germline CDR1 SGHRS, CDR2 YFSETQ. CDR3 length: 16 residues. As DNA, the CDR3 is TGCGCCAGCAGCTTGGACAGGGTGACGGCTAATGAAAAACTGTTTTTT. Its protein is CASSLDRVTANEKLFF.

The table lists this clone with a count of one. The chain couples TRBV7-2 to TRBJ1-3; 7 bases map to TRBD1. The germline gives CDR1 SGHTA, CDR2 FQGNSA. J lost 4 bases, V lost 5 bases, and 8 bases had no gene match. The CDR3 is made up of 15 amino acids. CDR3 residues: CASSPGQTRGNTIYF. The CDR3 nucleotides read TGTGCCAGCAGCCCGGGACAGACGAGGGGAAACACCATATATTTT.

The chain carries TRBV7-3 and TRBJ1-6; D might be TRBD1 (6 bases). This CDR3 contains 18 residues. Per germline, CDR1 SGHTA and CDR2 FQGTGA. Trimming stripped 2 bases from V and 5 bases from J, with 19 bases between. The CDR3 sequence: CASSLRPLIKGDNSPLHF. In nucleotides, the CDR3 is TGTGCCAGCAGCTTACGCCCCTTGATAAAGGGGGATAATTCACCCCTCCACTTT.

This sequence joins TRBV29-1 and TRBJ2-7; 10 bases map to TRBD1. With V trimmed by 7 bases and J by 2 bases, 8 bases remained unmatched. The V gene's germline CDR1 is SQVTM and CDR2 ANQGSEA. CDR3 length: 14 amino acids. CDR3 nucleotide sequence: TGCAGCGGCGGAGAGGGGACAGGGGCCTACGAGCAGTACTTC. Protein product: CSGGEGTGAYEQYF.

DNA of the CDR3: TGTGCCAGCAGCTTACGACAGGGGGCCAATTCACCCCTCCACTTT. Amino acids: CASSLRQGANSPLHF. V usage is TRBV7-3 and J usage is TRBJ1-6; 10 bases match TRBD1. The CDR3 is made up of 15 amino acids. The V and J ends lost 2 bases and 7 bases, in that order; junction bases with no gene match: 2. Germline V CDR1 and CDR2: SGHTA, FQGTGA.

This sequence joins TRBV9 and TRBJ1-4; possibly TRBD1 for D (5 bases). V was pared by 4 bases and J by 7 bases, with 14 bases between. The CDR3 loop spans 14 amino acids. Germline lookup yields CDR1 SGDLS and CDR2 YYNGEE. CDR3 region: CASSRAGGGEKLFF. CDR3 DNA sequence: TGTGCCAGCAGCAGAGCGGGGGGAGGTGAAAAACTGTTTTTT. Full variable domain (missing parts from reference TRBV9 and TRBJ1-4): DSGVTQTPKHLITATGQRVTLRCSPRSGDLSVYWYQQSLDQGLQFLIQYYNGEERAKGNILERFSAQQFPDLHSELNLSSLELGDSALYFCASSRAGGGEKLFFGSGTQLSVL.

This clone was seen only a few times. V and J are TRBV12-5 and TRBJ2-7; 10 positions agree with TRBD1. J lost 3 bases, V lost 0 bases, and 5 bases had no gene match. The germline CDR1 and CDR2 sequences are LGHNT and FRNRAP. CDR3 length: 16 amino acids. The CDR3 spells CASGLVLTGGFYEQYF. CDR3 bases: TGTGCTAGTGGTTTGGTGTTGACAGGGGGCTTCTACGAGCAGTACTTC.

The V call is TRBV19, the J call TRBJ1-4; D not resolved. CDR1 is LNHDA and CDR2 is SQIVND in the germline V gene (reference sequence). The V end lost 3 bases, the J end lost 0 bases, and 17 bases lay between the germline ends. The CDR3 totals 18 residues. As DNA, the CDR3 is TGTGCCAGTAGTATGTTCGGTTACAGCGGAGCAACTAATGAAAAACTGTTTTTT. Protein: CASSMFGYSGATNEKLFF.

The chain is built from TRBV6-1 and TRBJ2-7, with D perhaps matching TRBD1 (5 bases). V was trimmed by 3 bases and J by 2 bases, leaving 11 bases between them. The CDR3 is made up of 14 amino acids. CDR1 is MNHNS, CDR2 SASEGT, per germline. This chain's CDR3 is CASSDRQTTYEQYF. CDR3 coding DNA: TGTGCCAGCAGTGATCGACAGACCACCTACGAGCAGTACTTC.

The count of this clone is one. This rearrangement joins TRBV7-2 to TRBJ1-2; 7 bases agree with TRBD1. CDR1 and CDR2 from the germline V gene are SGHTA and FQGNSA. The CDR3 spans 15 residues. J was trimmed by 6 bases and V by 4 bases; bases with no gene match: 11. The CDR3 sequence is CASSSRSRTGDGYTF. The CDR3 DNA follows: TGTGCCAGCAGCTCCAGGAGTAGGACAGGCGATGGCTACACCTTC.

The genes are TRBV11-2 and TRBJ1-1; D is ambiguous. The V end was cut by 1 base, the J end by 5 bases, with 8 bases between. The CDR3 contains 13 residues. Per germline, CDR1 SGHAT and CDR2 FQNNGV. The CDR3, as DNA: TGTGCCAGCAGCTTAGTACCCAGGACTGAAGCTTTCTTT. Translating it yields CASSLVPRTEAFF.

This sequence joins TRBV19 and TRBJ1-1; D is ambiguous. The germline V and J ends were trimmed by 3 bases and 5 bases, with 19 bases remaining between them. Per germline, CDR1 LNHDA and CDR2 SQIVND (reference sequence). This CDR3 spans 16 amino acids. The CDR3 DNA follows: TGTGCCAGTAGTATTACCCCTAAGAGAGGGTGGACTGAAGCTTTCTTT. Its translation is CASSITPKRGWTEAFF.

The chain is built from TRBV18 and TRBJ1-1; the match to TRBD1 covers 9 bases. CDR1 is KGHSH, CDR2 LQKENI, per germline. V was pared by 1 base and J by 1 base, with 4 bases of the junction left unmatched. The CDR3 loop spans 16 amino acids. In nucleotides, the CDR3 is TGTGCCAGCTCACCACAACAGGGGGCGAGGAACACTGAAGCTTTCTTT. It yields the protein CASSPQQGARNTEAFF.

The chain has TRBV6-1 and TRBJ1-4; D uncertain. V lost 5 bases to trimming and J lost 5 bases, with 6 bases between them. Germline CDR1 MNHNS, CDR2 SASEGT. This CDR3 spans 12 amino acids. This CDR3 reads CASSRGNEKLFF. The CDR3 DNA reads TGTGCCAGCAGTCGCGGAAATGAAAAACTGTTTTTT.

The chain employs TRBV19 and TRBJ1-4; D ambiguous. Trimming cost V 5 bases and J 0 bases, with 16 bases left between them. CDR1 and CDR2 from the germline V gene are LNHDA and SQIVND (reference sequence). This CDR3 has 17 amino acids. The CDR3 loop is CASSGLQFVATNEKLFF. As DNA, the CDR3 is TGTGCCAGTAGTGGACTACAGTTTGTTGCAACTAATGAAAAACTGTTTTTT. The whole variable domain, remainder taken from reference TRBV19 and TRBJ1-4, is DGGITQSPKYLFRKEGQNVTLSCEQNLNHDAMYWYRQDPGQGLRLIYYSQIVNDFQKGDIAEGYSVSREKKESFPLTVTSAQKNPTAFYLCASSGLQFVATNEKLFFGSGTQLSVL.

The rearrangement uses TRBV11-2 and TRBJ1-2; D is undetermined. The CDR3 runs 14 residues. Trimming removed 1 base at V and 6 bases at J, with 12 bases between. Germline CDR1 SGHAT, CDR2 FQNNGV. The CDR3 region has the DNA TGTGCCAGCAGCTTAGGTCCCACGGTGGATGGCTACACCTTC. Residues: CASSLGPTVDGYTF.

The gene calls are TRBV7-2 and TRBJ1-1, with unresolved D. With 2 bases removed from V and 2 bases from J, the gap between germline ends came to 6 bases. Germline loops: CDR1 SGHTA, CDR2 FQGNSA. This CDR3 is built from 13 residues. The CDR3 region has the DNA TGTGCCAGCAGCTTATTTTCTAACACTGAAGCTTTCTTT. Translating gives CASSLFSNTEAFF.

The chain joins TRBV5-6 to TRBJ2-5; D unresolved. The CDR3 extends over 14 amino acids. Between the trimmed V and J ends, which lost 0 bases and 3 bases, there was a span of 9 bases. The germline gives CDR1 SGHDT, CDR2 YYEEEE. CDR3 in DNA: TGTGCCAGCAGCTTGGGGCTGAAAGAAGAGACCCAGTACTTC. It codes for CASSLGLKEETQYF.

The genes are TRBV12-5 and TRBJ1-4, with D possibly matching TRBD1 (5 bases). V gave up 1 base and J gave up 6 bases, with 9 bases separating them. Germline CDR1 reads LGHNT; CDR2 reads FRNRAP. The CDR3 spans 14 residues. The CDR3: CASGLGTGYEKLFF. In DNA, the CDR3 is TGTGCTAGTGGTTTGGGAACAGGTTATGAAAAACTGTTTTTT.

This clone has only one observation. The identical CDR3 is also encoded by other nucleotide sequences in the sample. CDR3 loop: CASRDSYLVPLHF. CDR3 coding DNA: TGTGCCAGTCGGGACAGTTATCTAGTACCTCTCCACTTT. The rearrangement uses TRBV19 and TRBJ1-6, with TRBD1 matching over 7 bases. Looked up from germline, CDR1 is LNHDA and CDR2 is SQIVND (reference sequence). The CDR3 length is 13 residues. V gave up 8 bases and J gave up 16 bases; unmatched junction bases: 14.

The chain recombines TRBV4-2 with TRBJ2-2; 7 bases match TRBD1. Germline V gene sequence: CDR1 LGHNA, CDR2 YNFKEQ. This CDR3 is 16 amino acids long. With V trimmed by 2 bases and J by 0 bases, 3 bases remained unmatched. CDR3 in amino acids: CASSQHGTANTGELFF. In DNA, the CDR3 is TGTGCCAGCAGCCAACATGGGACAGCGAACACCGGGGAGCTGTTTTTT.

The sample holds a few counts of this clone. The genes are TRBV5-8 and TRBJ1-5, with 8 bases aligning to TRBD1. This CDR3 comprises 16 residues. J was trimmed by 0 bases and V by 3 bases; bases with no gene match: 5. CDR1 is SGHTS and CDR2 is YDEGEE in the germline V gene. The CDR3 region has the DNA TGTGCCAGCAGCTCCGGACAGGGTAATAGCAATCAGCCCCAGCATTTT. Its translation: CASSSGQGNSNQPQHF.

The chain links TRBV7-2 to TRBJ1-3; TRBD1 is a possible D gene (5 bases). The germline gives CDR1 SGHTA, CDR2 FQGNSA. The CDR3 loop spans 16 amino acids. Trimming removed 1 base from V and 3 bases from J, with 13 bases in between. CDR3 coding DNA: TGTGCCAGCAGCTTAGGACCAGGGCAGAATGGAAACACCATATATTTT. Residues: CASSLGPGQNGNTIYF.

The DNA of the CDR3 is TGTGCCGGAACAGGAGGCTACACCTTC. This translates into CAGTGGYTF. The V call is TRBV19, the J call TRBJ1-2; D possibly corresponds to TRBD1 (5 bases). Germline CDR1 LNHDA, CDR2 SQIVND (reference sequence). V was shortened by 11 bases and J by 8 bases, with 9 bases between the two germline ends. The CDR3 has 9 amino acids.

The gene calls are TRBV6-1 and TRBJ2-5; D is possibly TRBD1 (5 bases). V dropped 0 bases and J dropped 4 bases, with 12 bases sitting between them. This CDR3 is 15 amino acids long. CDR1 and CDR2 (germline): MNHNS, SASEGT. CDR3 in amino acids: CASSEAIAGRETQYF. The CDR3 nucleotides are TGTGCCAGCAGTGAAGCGATTGCAGGGCGAGAGACCCAGTACTTC.

This sequence joins TRBV14 and TRBJ1-2, with TRBD1 identical over 11 bases. CDR1 is SGHDN, CDR2 FVKESK, per germline. The CDR3 runs to 15 residues. The trim removed 1 base at V and 3 bases at J, leaving 1 base unmatched. The CDR3 DNA follows: TGTGCCAGCAGCCAAGCGGGACAGGGGGACTATGGCTACACCTTC. Encoded protein: CASSQAGQGDYGYTF.

This clone appeared once. The rearrangement links TRBV27 to TRBJ1-1; D is undetermined. V was trimmed by 0 bases and J by 0 bases, leaving 5 bases between them. The CDR3 is made up of 14 amino acids. From germline, CDR1 is MNHEY and CDR2 SMNVEV (reference sequence). The DNA for the CDR3 is TGTGCCAGCAGTTTATCTGGGCTGAACACTGAAGCTTTCTTT. As protein: CASSLSGLNTEAFF.

This clone was seen a few times. This chain uses TRBV4-3 with TRBJ1-5; D uncertain. Germline values: CDR1 LGHNA, CDR2 YSLEER. CDR3 size: 15 residues. The V end was cut by 0 bases, the J end by 2 bases, with 8 bases between. This CDR3 reads CASSQDWQGNQPQHF. CDR3 in DNA: TGCGCCAGCAGCCAAGATTGGCAGGGCAATCAGCCCCAGCATTTT.